The rows below give T cell receptor beta chains drawn from one sample of a study of cytotoxic CD8 clonotypes in ibrutinib-treated CLL. The repertoire was sequenced with immunoSEQ multiplex PCR; TCRdb's copy has only in-frame clones and lacks some. The sample yields about 140,000 clones, roughly 90% seen once. This specimen consisted of PBMCs, obtained after 12 months of ibrutinib treatment. Receptors were obtained from a human donor with chronic lymphocytic leukemia. Each CDR3 is given with its conserved first and last residue. A D gene is named only where the DNA matches it firmly. Size is stated for part of the rows, as once, few or many counts, or as a class when the clone is expanded.

TRBD1	TRBV7-9	TRBJ1-5	-	TGTGCCAGCAGCCGAGGGACAGGGACCACCAATCAGCCCCAGCATTTT	CASSRGTGTTNQPQHF
TRBD2	TRBV25-1	TRBJ2-1	-	TGTGCCAGCAGTGAACCGGCGGGAGGTGGAAGTGAGCAGTTCTTC	CASSEPAGGGSEQFF
TRBD2	TRBV12-5	TRBJ2-2	-	TGTGCTAGTGGTTCGGGGACTAGCGGTCCCGGGGAGCTGTTTTTT	CASGSGTSGPGELFF
TRBD2	TRBV5-1	TRBJ2-3	-	TGCGCCAGCAGCTTGAGGCCTAGCGGGAGTGAATTTGCAGATACGCAGTATTTT	CASSLRPSGSEFADTQYF
TRBD1	TRBV28	TRBJ1-1	-	TGTGCCAGCAGCGGGACAGGCGCTATGAACACTGAAGCTTTCTTT	CASSGTGAMNTEAFF
TRBD1	TRBV5-1	TRBJ1-4	-	TGCGCCAGCAGCACACAGGGGGTTGAGGAAAAACTGTTTTTT	CASSTQGVEEKLFF
TRBD2	TRBV9	TRBJ2-2	-	TGTGCCAGCAGCGTGGACAATAGCGGGAGATTTGCCGGGGAGCTGTTTTTT	CASSVDNSGRFAGELFF
-	TRBV28	TRBJ2-7	-	TGTGCCAGCAGGGGGGGAGTAGGTCCTCACGAGCAGTACTTC	CASRGGVGPHEQYF
TRBD2	TRBV2	TRBJ2-7	-	TGTGCCAGCAGTGGACTAGCGGGAAGCGAGCAGTACTTC	CASSGLAGSEQYF
-	TRBV6-1	TRBJ2-5	-	TGTGCCAGCAGTGAAGCGCTTGGGGCGCGGGAGACCCAGTACTTC	CASSEALGARETQYF
-	TRBV28	TRBJ2-7	-	TGTGCCAGCAGCCGACAGGTGATTATCGTGGGGTCTTCCTACGAGCAGTACTTC	CASSRQVIIVGSSYEQYF
-	TRBV29-1	TRBJ2-3	-	TGCAGCGTCTCGACAGCGCCCGGGGATACGCAGTATTTT	CSVSTAPGDTQYF
-	TRBV14	TRBJ1-2	-	TGTGCCAGCAGCCAAGATGGCCCAGGGGAAGGCTACACCTTC	CASSQDGPGEGYTF
-	TRBV2	TRBJ2-1	once	TGTGCCAGCAGTGAAGAGGGGCAATACTACAATGAGCAGTTCTTC	CASSEEGQYYNEQFF
TRBD2	TRBV6-6	TRBJ2-5	-	TGTGCCAGCAGTTATAGTGGGCGGGAGCGAAAAGAGACCCAGTACTTC	CASSYSGRERKETQYF
-	TRBV5-1	TRBJ2-1	once	TGCGCCAGCAGCTCGGGACTCTCCCTTCGTAATGAGCAGTTCTTC	CASSSGLSLRNEQFF
TRBD1	TRBV30	TRBJ2-1	-	TGTGCCTGGAGGAAGGGACAGGGGAACTACAATGAGCAGTTCTTC	CAWRKGQGNYNEQFF
-	TRBV6-6	TRBJ2-7	-	TGTGCCAGCAGACCCGGGGTGGACGAGCAGTACTTC	CASRPGVDEQYF
TRBD1	TRBV2	TRBJ1-4	-	TGTGCCAGCACCGACGGACAGGTGCGTGAAAAACTGTTTTTT	CASTDGQVREKLFF
-	TRBV4-1	TRBJ2-1	-	TGCGCCAGCAGCCAAAAGGGGGAGGGGGGCGCCTACAATGAGCAGTTCTTC	CASSQKGEGGAYNEQFF
-	TRBV6-6	TRBJ2-1	-	TGTGCCAGCAGTTACTCGATAGGTTCCTACAATGAGCAGTTCTTC	CASSYSIGSYNEQFF
-	TRBV30	TRBJ2-3	-	TGTGCCTGGAGCCAACACGGGGCGAACGGGGATACGCAGTATTTT	CAWSQHGANGDTQYF
TRBD2	TRBV28	TRBJ2-7	-	TGTGCCAGCAGTTTAAAACTAGCGGGAGACGAGCAGTACTTC	CASSLKLAGDEQYF
TRBD1	TRBV7-3	TRBJ2-5	-	TGTGCCAGCAGCCCGAACCCGGGACAGGGCGGAGAGACCCAGTACTTC	CASSPNPGQGGETQYF
-	TRBV9	TRBJ2-7	-	TGTGCCAGCAGCCCTCCGGCCGGGACCGACGAGCAGTACTTC	CASSPPAGTDEQYF
TRBD1	TRBV18	TRBJ1-1	once	TGTGCCAGCTCACCAACCAGGGGGTTGAACACTGAAGCTTTCTTT	CASSPTRGLNTEAFF
TRBD1	TRBV6-5	TRBJ2-1	-	TGTGCCAGCAGTCGGGGACAGGGCGTAAATGAGCAGTTCTTC	CASSRGQGVNEQFF
TRBD2	TRBV7-9	TRBJ2-3	-	TGTGCCAGCGGACTTAGCGGGAGGGCAGGGGATACGCAGTATTTT	CASGLSGRAGDTQYF
-	TRBV19	TRBJ2-2	-	TGTGCCAGTAGTACCACCGGGACGAACACCGGGGAGCTGTTTTTT	CASSTTGTNTGELFF
-	TRBV29-1	TRBJ1-1	-	TGCAGCGCGGGGGAAGTGGCTTTCTTT	CSAGEVAFF
TRBD2	TRBV10-2	TRBJ2-7	-	TGCGCCAGCAGTGGTCTAGCGGGAGGGTTCGACGAGCAGTACTTC	CASSGLAGGFDEQYF
-	TRBV10-3	TRBJ2-3	-	TGTGCCATCAGTGGGTCAGATAGCACAGATACGCAGTATTTT	CAISGSDSTDTQYF
-	TRBV7-9	TRBJ2-7	-	TGTGCCAGCAGCTTAGCCCCGGGACAAGACCCCGAGCAGTACTTC	CASSLAPGQDPEQYF
TRBD2	TRBV11-1	TRBJ2-2	-	TGTGCCAGCACCTCGACTAGCTCCGGGGAGCTGTTTTTT	CASTSTSSGELFF
TRBD1	TRBV2	TRBJ1-5	-	TGTGCCAGCATGGGGACAGTCAATCAGCCCCAGCATTTT	CASMGTVNQPQHF
-	TRBV7-3	TRBJ2-1	once	TGTGCCAGCAGCTGGGACGCGGTCTCCTACAATGAGCAGTTCTTC	CASSWDAVSYNEQFF
-	TRBV10-3	TRBJ1-1	-	TGTGCCATCAGTGAGTCTGAAGGCTCAGCTGAAGCTTTCTTT	CAISESEGSAEAFF
-	TRBV27	TRBJ2-7	-	TGTGCCAGCAGTTTATCTGGCGCTTGGAGCTCCTACGAGCAGTACTTC	CASSLSGAWSSYEQYF
-	TRBV5-5	TRBJ1-1	once	TGTGCCAGCAGCTTGTCTAGGATGACTGAAGCTTTCTTT	CASSLSRMTEAFF
TRBD1	TRBV11-2	TRBJ2-5	-	TGTGCCAGCAGCTCGAACAGGGGCGAAGAGACCCAGTACTTC	CASSSNRGEETQYF
TRBD1	TRBV28	TRBJ1-4	-	TGTGCCAGCATCGACTGGGGGACAGCGAATGAAAAACTGTTTTTT	CASIDWGTANEKLFF
TRBD1	TRBV27	TRBJ1-2	-	TGTGCCAGCAGAGAGAGGGGGCTGACCTATGGCTACACCTTC	CASRERGLTYGYTF
-	TRBV19	TRBJ1-1	-	TGTGCCAGTAGTATAGAGTCTCCCTCTGGACGGTCGAACACTGAAGCTTTCTTT	CASSIESPSGRSNTEAFF